Below, 25 T cell receptor beta chains from the same sample are listed, as sequenced in a study of blood T cell repertoires in COVID-19. Method: immunoSEQ multiplex PCR; TCRdb's copy keeps in-frame clones and lacks some. Here the sample spans 250,000 to 300,000 clones, around 89% being singletons. Sequencing was done on a sample of peripheral blood. These receptors originate from a woman aged 25 to 39 who had recovered from COVID-19.

V gene TRBV2 combines with J gene TRBJ1-5; perhaps TRBD1 as D (5 bases). Germline CDR1 and CDR2: SNHLY and FYNNEI. Trimming shortened V by 3 bases and J by 5 bases, and 14 bases separated the two germline ends. The CDR3 has 15 amino acids. In nucleotides, the CDR3 is TGTGCCAGCAGTGACGCCGCAGGGATCCATCAGCCCCAGCATTTT. It translates to CASSDAAGIHQPQHF. The full variable domain, with the rest looked up from reference TRBV2 and TRBJ1-5, is EPEVTQTPSHQVTQMGQEVILRCVPISNHLYFYWYRQILGQKVEFLVSFYNNEISEKSEIFDDQFSVERPDGSNFTLKIRSTKLEDSAMYFCASSDAAGIHQPQHFGDGTRLSIL.

This sequence joins TRBV28 and TRBJ1-4; perhaps TRBD1 as D (6 bases). Germline V gene data show CDR1 as MDHEN and CDR2 as SYDVKM. CDR3 length: 12 amino acids. V lost 3 bases and J 10 bases, leaving 9 bases between the germline ends. The CDR3 protein is CASSFSDRKLFF. In nucleotides, the CDR3 is TGTGCCAGCAGTTTTTCGGACAGAAAACTGTTTTTT. Together with reference TRBV28 and TRBJ1-4, the CDR3 gives the full variable domain: DVKVTQSSRYLVKRTGEKVFLECVQDMDHENMFWYRQDPGLGLRLIYFSYDVKMKEKGDIPEGYSVSREKKERFSLILESASTNQTSMYLCASSFSDRKLFFGSGTQLSVL.

The J gene is TRBJ1-1, the V gene TRBV29-1; D gene unclear. The V gene's germline CDR1 is SQVTM and CDR2 ANQGSEA. V was shortened by 6 bases and J by 7 bases, with 15 bases between the two germline ends. This CDR3 has 12 amino acids. This CDR3 is CSVLRVTGEAFF. Here the CDR3 DNA reads TGCAGCGTCCTTCGGGTGACCGGTGAAGCTTTCTTT.

J is TRBJ1-5 and V is TRBV7-2; TRBD1 is a possible D gene (5 bases). Trimming removed 5 bases from V and 8 bases from J, with 13 bases in between. This CDR3 spans 13 amino acids. Germline CDR1 reads SGHTA; CDR2 reads FQGNSA. CDR3 bases: TGTGCCAGCAGCGAGGGGTGGGGGGAGCCCCAGCATTTT. Protein sequence: CASSEGWGEPQHF.

The chain uses TRBV24-1 and TRBJ2-1, with 9 positions matching TRBD1. The J segment lost 8 bases and the V segment lost 0 bases, leaving 4 bases of the junction unmatched. Germline lookup yields CDR1 KGHDR and CDR2 SFDVKD. This CDR3 is 15 amino acids long. The CDR3 DNA is TGTGCCACCAGTGATTTGGGGACAGGGTCCGATGAGCAGTTCTTC. It codes for CATSDLGTGSDEQFF.

The chain combines TRBV3-1 (or the pseudogene TRBV3-2) with TRBJ1-6, with TRBD1 matching 7 bases. After removal of 6 bases from V and 11 bases from J, the junction contained 4 bases not matched to a gene. Germline V CDR1 and CDR2: LGHDT, YNNKEL (reference sequence). This CDR3 spans 12 amino acids. The CDR3 bases are TGTGCCAGCAGTCACAGGGGTCCACCCCTCCACTTT. The encoded protein is CASSHRGPPLHF.

This clone has only a few counts. The V call is TRBV9, the J call TRBJ2-6; D gene uncertain. CDR3 size: 16 residues. V dropped 0 bases and J dropped 0 bases, with 7 bases sitting between them. The germline V gene has CDR1 SGDLS and CDR2 YYNGEE. The CDR3 reads CASSVAADSGANVLTF. In nucleotides, the CDR3 is TGTGCCAGCAGCGTAGCGGCGGACTCTGGGGCCAACGTCCTGACTTTC.

In this sample, this clone turned up once. The chain is built from TRBV5-1 and TRBJ1-1, with a possible D match to TRBD1 (6 bases). Trimming cost V 0 bases and J 3 bases, with 9 bases left between them. Germline V CDR1 and CDR2: SGHRS, YFSETQ. The CDR3 loop spans 14 amino acids. The CDR3 sequence is CASSLVRQDTEAFF. Written as DNA, the CDR3 is TGCGCCAGCAGCTTGGTGCGACAGGACACTGAAGCTTTCTTT.

The gene calls are TRBV12-3 or TRBV12-4 and TRBJ1-4; possible D gene TRBD1, 5 bases. The CDR3 is 13 amino acids. Between the trimmed V and J ends, which lost 6 bases and 6 bases, there was a span of 11 bases. CDR3 nucleotide sequence: TGTGCCAGCAGAACAACAGGACATGAAAAACTGTTTTTT. Its protein is CASRTTGHEKLFF.

This clone was seen only once. This chain links TRBV7-2 with TRBJ2-3; 13 bases are a match to TRBD2. V dropped 4 bases and J dropped 6; count of bases not matched to a gene: 7. CDR1 is SGHTA and CDR2 is FQGNSA in the germline V gene. CDR3 size: 16 residues. CDR3 loop: CASSSQPGLAGDTQYF. The CDR3 bases are TGTGCCAGCAGCTCCCAACCGGGACTAGCGGGGGATACGCAGTATTTT.

The chain joins TRBV27 to TRBJ1-5, with unresolved D. This CDR3 comprises 14 residues. Germline loops: CDR1 MNHEY, CDR2 SMNVEV (reference sequence). V lost 4 bases and J 1 base, leaving 8 bases between the germline ends. The CDR3 protein is CASSSVESNQPQHF. CDR3 sequence (DNA): TGTGCCAGCAGTTCGGTGGAGAGCAATCAGCCCCAGCATTTT.

The V gene is TRBV9, the J gene TRBJ1-1, with no clear D. Germline assignment: CDR1 SGDLS and CDR2 YYNGEE. This CDR3 comprises 14 residues. The V gene lost 4 bases and the J gene lost 2 bases, with 12 bases spanning the gap. CDR3 sequence (DNA): TGTGCCAGCAGCCCCACGACAAGAAACACTGAAGCTTTCTTT. It encodes CASSPTTRNTEAFF.

This clone was picked up a small number of times. The rearrangement links TRBV5-4 to TRBJ1-3; TRBD1 agrees at 8 bases. Losses at the gene ends were 4 bases for V and 2 bases for J; bases not matched to a gene: 2. The germline V gene has CDR1 SGHNT and CDR2 YYREEE (reference sequence). This CDR3 region has 14 residues. The CDR3 DNA follows: TGTGCCAGCAGCCCGGACAGGGCTGGAAACACCATATATTTT. It codes for CASSPDRAGNTIYF.

The chain is built from TRBV4-1 and TRBJ2-7, with D perhaps matching TRBD1 (6 bases). CDR3 length: 17 amino acids. The V and J ends lost 4 bases and 1 base respectively, with 20 bases between them. CDR1 and CDR2 from the germline V gene are MGHRA and YSYEKL. The CDR3 sequence is CASSREPGTMGSYEQYF. CDR3 sequence (DNA): TGCGCCAGCAGCCGAGAACCCGGGACAATGGGTTCCTACGAGCAGTACTTC.

V usage is TRBV27 and J usage is TRBJ1-1, with 9 bases that match TRBD1. Looked up from germline, CDR1 is MNHEY and CDR2 is SMNVEV (reference sequence). V was clipped by 7 bases and J by 3 bases; unmatched bases: 12. The CDR3 covers 16 residues. The CDR3 sequence is CASKPFLYRGHTEAFF. For the CDR3, the DNA is TGTGCCAGCAAACCTTTCCTCTACAGGGGGCACACTGAAGCTTTCTTT.

CDR3 DNA: TGTGCCAGCAATTGGGGGCGGGGGCAAGAGACCCAGTACTTC. Translation gives CASNWGRGQETQYF. This chain connects TRBV2 to TRBJ2-5, with D possibly being TRBD2 (7 bases). V lost 7 bases and J lost 2, with 14 bases in between. Germline values: CDR1 SNHLY, CDR2 FYNNEI. CDR3 length equals 14 residues.

The rearrangement links TRBV6-1 to TRBJ2-1, with 10 bases identical to TRBD2. V was clipped by 2 bases and J by 11 bases; unmatched bases: 9. CDR1 is MNHNS, CDR2 SASEGT, per germline. The CDR3 runs 15 residues. CDR3: CASSESASGGLKQFF. The DNA for the CDR3 is TGTGCCAGCAGTGAATCGGCTAGCGGGGGACTCAAGCAGTTCTTC.

The chain recombines TRBV7-9 with TRBJ2-1; TRBD2 aligns across 13 bases. This CDR3 region has 19 residues. The trim removed 5 bases at V and 5 bases at J, leaving 15 bases unmatched. Germline V CDR1 and CDR2: SEHNR, FQNEAQ (reference sequence). The CDR3 here is CASSKVQGGLAGVNNEQFF. In DNA, the CDR3 is TGTGCCAGCAGCAAGGTTCAAGGAGGACTAGCGGGGGTAAACAATGAGCAGTTCTTC.

The rearrangement joins TRBV5-1 to TRBJ1-2; 8 nucleotides match TRBD1. The junction had 7 bases not matched to a gene; V was cut back by 4 bases and J by 5 bases. The CDR3 covers 14 residues. Germline V gives CDR1 SGHRS, CDR2 YFSETQ. CDR3 loop: CASSGGQDTYGYTF. For the CDR3, the DNA is TGCGCCAGCAGCGGGGGACAGGATACTTATGGCTACACCTTC.

The chain is built from TRBV29-1 and TRBJ1-1; tentative D call: TRBD1 (6 bases). The CDR3 consists of 13 residues. Per the germline V gene, CDR1 is SQVTM and CDR2 is ANQGSEA. V lost 7 bases and J 2 bases, leaving 14 bases between the germline ends. The CDR3 loop reads CSAKDSPNTEAFF. The CDR3 coding sequence is TGCAGCGCTAAGGACAGCCCAAACACTGAAGCTTTCTTT.

CDR3 nucleotides: TGTGCCAGCAGTACGGACAGGGTAATATATCAGCCCCAGCATTTT. It yields the protein CASSTDRVIYQPQHF. The chain has TRBV28 and TRBJ1-5; 8 nucleotides match TRBD1. V gave up 5 bases and J gave up 5 bases; unmatched junction bases: 8. The length of the CDR3 is 15 residues. The germline gives CDR1 MDHEN, CDR2 SYDVKM.

This chain connects TRBV5-4 to TRBJ1-2; 7 bases map to TRBD1. The J segment lost 6 bases and the V segment lost 5 bases, leaving 13 bases of the junction unmatched. The germline CDR1 and CDR2 sequences are SGHNT and YYREEE (reference sequence). The CDR3 is 15 amino acids. The CDR3 loop reads CASRGETGLEDGYTF. CDR3 DNA: TGTGCCAGCAGGGGTGAGACAGGGTTAGAGGATGGCTACACCTTC.

This clone was observed a few times. The J gene is TRBJ1-6, the V gene TRBV23-1; D possibly corresponds to TRBD1 (6 bases). TRBV23-1 has ORF status, its function being uncertain. V dropped 5 bases and J dropped 7 bases, with 6 bases sitting between them. The CDR3 runs 12 residues. Written as DNA, the CDR3 is TGCGCCAGCAGTACAGGGAATTCACCCCTCCACTTT. It codes for CASSTGNSPLHF.

The chain links TRBV7-9 to TRBJ1-4; 8 positions match TRBD1. V gave up 3 bases and J gave up 4 bases; unmatched junction bases: 4. The CDR3 contains 15 residues. Per the germline V gene, CDR1 is SEHNR and CDR2 is FQNEAQ (reference sequence). For the CDR3, the DNA is TGTGCCAGCAGCTTGGACAGGGTACTTAATGAAAAACTGTTTTTT. Protein product: CASSLDRVLNEKLFF.

The chain employs TRBV9 and TRBJ1-1; the match to TRBD1 covers 9 bases. CDR1 is SGDLS, CDR2 YYNGEE, per germline. Trimming at V came to 2 bases and at J to 0 bases, leaving 2 bases not matched to a gene. This CDR3 contains 15 residues. This chain's CDR3 is CASSVGTGMNTEAFF. CDR3 coding DNA: TGTGCCAGCAGCGTCGGGACAGGGATGAACACTGAAGCTTTCTTT.